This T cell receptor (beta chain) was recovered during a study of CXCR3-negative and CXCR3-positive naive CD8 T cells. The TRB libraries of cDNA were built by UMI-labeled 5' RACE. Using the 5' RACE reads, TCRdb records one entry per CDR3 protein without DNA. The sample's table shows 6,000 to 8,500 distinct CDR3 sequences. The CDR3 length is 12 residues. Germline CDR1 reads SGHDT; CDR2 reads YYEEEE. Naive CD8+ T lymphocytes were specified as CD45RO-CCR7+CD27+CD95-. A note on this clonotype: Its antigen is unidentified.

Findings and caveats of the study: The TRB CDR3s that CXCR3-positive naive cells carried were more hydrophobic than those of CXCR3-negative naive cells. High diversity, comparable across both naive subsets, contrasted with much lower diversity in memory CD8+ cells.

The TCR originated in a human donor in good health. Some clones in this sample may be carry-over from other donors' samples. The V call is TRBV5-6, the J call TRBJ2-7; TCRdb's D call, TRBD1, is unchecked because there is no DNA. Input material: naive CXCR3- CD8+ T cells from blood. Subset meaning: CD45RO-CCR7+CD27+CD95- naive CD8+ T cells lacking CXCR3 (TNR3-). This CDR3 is CASIAPSYEQYF.